This T cell receptor (beta chain) was recovered during a study of Graves' ophthalmopathy and Graves' hyperthyroidism. The study's findings and limits: Most expanded clonotypes in thyroid above 0.001 frequency also showed up in blood.

After removal of 0 bases from V and 2 bases from J, the junction contained 3 bases not matched to a gene. Germline-derived CDR1 and CDR2 are ENHRY and SYGVKD. CDR3 length: 15 residues. This clonotype was seen repeatedly, ten times or more. Its antigen remains unidentified. The authors amplified TCR beta CDR3 regions from RNA transcripts. An initial RT-PCR round employing HTBI primers preceded a second-round multiplex PCR. TCRdb reanalysed the multiplex PCR reads using MiXCR and keeps one entry per CDR3 protein. The sample lists about 400,000 distinct CDR3 sequences; 15% to 20% were seen once. The clonotype was recovered from a woman aged 18 to 35 with Graves' ophthalmopathy. The sequencing sample was made of peripheral blood. J is TRBJ2-7 and V is TRBV10-3; TRBD2 aligns across 8 bases. The DNA of the CDR3 is TGTGCCATCAGTGAGTCGACGGGGGGGACCTACGAGCAGTACTTC. It yields the protein CAISESTGGTYEQYF.